The clone carrying this T cell receptor (beta chain) was counted a few times. What the library attached to individual cDNA molecules were unique molecular identifiers. TCRdb reanalysed the RACE reads using MiXCR and keeps one entry per CDR3 protein. This sample yields 350,000 or so distinct CDR3 sequences, of which 6% to 8.5% are seen a single time; less than 10% belongs to the top ten. Sample time point: patch test 1, 2 weeks after DPC sensitization. The treatment is: therapeutic diphenylcyclopropenone sensitization with weekly scalp DPC. This record belongs to a study of human T cells and chemical hapten exposure. Overall study: On the upper back, patch tests were applied with 0.01% DPC and read at 6 days.

Germline CDR1 SNHLY, CDR2 FYNNEI. The CDR3 has 16 amino acids. The ends were cut back, 7 bases at V and 0 bases at J, with 16 bases in the middle. The chain uses TRBV2 and TRBJ2-1; the D gene could be TRBD1 or TRBD2 (6 bases each). This sample comprised whole blood, obtained in connection with sensitization to the hapten diphenylcyclopropenone (DPC). The TCR sequence derives from a woman under 30 with alopecia areata. Some clones in this sample may be carry-over from other donors' samples. Here the CDR3 DNA reads TGTGCCAGCATCAGGCCGGGGGCAAGCTCCTACAATGAGCAGTTCTTC. Translated, it gives CASIRPGASSYNEQFF.